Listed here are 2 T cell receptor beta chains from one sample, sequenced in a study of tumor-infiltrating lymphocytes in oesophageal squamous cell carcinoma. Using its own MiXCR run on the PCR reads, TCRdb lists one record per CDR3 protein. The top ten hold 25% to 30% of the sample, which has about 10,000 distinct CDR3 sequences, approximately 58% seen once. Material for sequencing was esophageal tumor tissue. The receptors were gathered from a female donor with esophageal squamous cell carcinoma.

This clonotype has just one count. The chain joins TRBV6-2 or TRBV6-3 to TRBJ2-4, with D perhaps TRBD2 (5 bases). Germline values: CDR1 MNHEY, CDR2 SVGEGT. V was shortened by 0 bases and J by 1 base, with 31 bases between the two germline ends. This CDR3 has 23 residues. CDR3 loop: CASSYSNRPGRSGLSAAKNIQYF. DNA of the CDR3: TGTGCCAGCAGTTACTCGAATAGGCCGGGGAGATCCGGTTTAAGTGCGGCCAAAAACATTCAGTACTTC.

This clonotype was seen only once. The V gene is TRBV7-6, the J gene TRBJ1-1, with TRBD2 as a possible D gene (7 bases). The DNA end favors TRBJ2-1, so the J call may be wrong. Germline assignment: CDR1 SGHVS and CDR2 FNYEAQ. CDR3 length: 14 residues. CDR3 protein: CASSHRGRANEQFF. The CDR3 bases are TGTGCCAGCAGCCATAGGGGGAGGGCCAATGAGCAGTTCTTC.